The sequence of this T cell receptor (beta chain) was determined in a study of T cells in Graves' hyperthyroidism and ophthalmopathy. Study details: The blood sample was taken at first diagnosis, before treatment began.

Trimming removed 0 bases from V and 0 bases from J, with 11 bases in between. The V gene's germline CDR1 is KGHSY and CDR2 FQNENV. The CDR3 totals 16 residues. For Graves' hyperthyroidism to be stable, ophthalmopathy could not progress within 18 months. Exclusions: uncontrolled infection, other autoimmune disease, pregnancy, lactation. Points on this clonotype: No antigen is known for it.

The source material, RNA transcripts, was used to amplify TCR beta CDR3 regions. During a first-round RT-PCR of the TCR CDR3, the HTBI primer set was used. In TCRdb, the multiplex PCR reads were re-called with MiXCR into one record per CDR3 protein. The table lists about 760,000 distinct CDR3 sequences, approximately 36% of them singletons. Study results and caveats: Most clonotypes expanded in thyroid above 0.001 were likewise present in blood.

V and J are TRBV16 and TRBJ1-1, with a tentative D call TRBD1 (5 bases). Sequenced material: blood. This TCR was sampled from a woman in her 40s with Graves' hyperthyroidism. The CDR3 loop reads CASSQSRGIMNTEAFF. The CDR3, as DNA: TGTGCCAGCAGCCAATCTAGGGGTATCATGAACACTGAAGCTTTCTTT.